Listed here is a single T cell receptor (beta chain). The data belong to a study of blood T cell repertoires in COVID-19. Some clones are missing from TCRdb's copy, which holds only in-frame ones; the method was immunoSEQ multiplex PCR. The sample yields roughly 200,000 clones, roughly 89% seen once. The CDR3 totals 16 residues. V was clipped by 9 bases and J by 0 bases; unmatched bases: 12. Germline CDR1 and CDR2: WNHNN and SYGVQD (reference sequence). The clonotype originates from a man aged 60 to 69 who had recovered from COVID-19. Sample: peripheral blood. The chain links TRBV10-1 to TRBJ1-1, with 8 bases fitting TRBD1. The CDR3 nucleotides read TGCGCCAGGAGGGGGGGGACAGGAGACATGAACACTGAAGCTTTCTTT. This translates into CARRGGTGDMNTEAFF.